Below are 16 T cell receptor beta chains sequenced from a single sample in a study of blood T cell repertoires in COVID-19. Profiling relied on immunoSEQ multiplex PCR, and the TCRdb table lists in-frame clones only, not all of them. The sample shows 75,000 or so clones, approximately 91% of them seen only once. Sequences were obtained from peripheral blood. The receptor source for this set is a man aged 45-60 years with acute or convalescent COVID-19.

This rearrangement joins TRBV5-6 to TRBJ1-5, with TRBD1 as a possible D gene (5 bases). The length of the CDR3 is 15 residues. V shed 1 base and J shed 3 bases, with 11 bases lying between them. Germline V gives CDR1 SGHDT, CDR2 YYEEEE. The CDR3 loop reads CASSLFDSFNQPQHF. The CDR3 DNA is TGTGCCAGCAGCTTGTTCGACAGCTTCAATCAGCCCCAGCATTTT.

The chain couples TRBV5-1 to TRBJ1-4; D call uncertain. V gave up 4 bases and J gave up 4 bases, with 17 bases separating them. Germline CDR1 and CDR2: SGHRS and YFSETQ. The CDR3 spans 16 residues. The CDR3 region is CASSPDEGNRNEKLFF. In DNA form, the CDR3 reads TGCGCCAGCAGCCCCGACGAGGGTAATCGTAATGAAAAACTGTTTTTT.

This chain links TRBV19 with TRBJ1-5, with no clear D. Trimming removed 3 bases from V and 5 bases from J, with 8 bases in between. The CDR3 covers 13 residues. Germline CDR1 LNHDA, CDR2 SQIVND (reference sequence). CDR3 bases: TGTGCCAGTAGTATCCTCGGGGATCAGCCCCAGCATTTT. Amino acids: CASSILGDQPQHF.

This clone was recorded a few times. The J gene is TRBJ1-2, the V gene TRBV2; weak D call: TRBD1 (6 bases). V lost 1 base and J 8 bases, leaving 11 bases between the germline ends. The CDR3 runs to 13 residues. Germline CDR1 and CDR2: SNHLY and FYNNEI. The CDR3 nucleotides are TGTGCCAGCAGTGAAGTAACAGGGTTGGGCTACACCTTC. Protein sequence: CASSEVTGLGYTF.

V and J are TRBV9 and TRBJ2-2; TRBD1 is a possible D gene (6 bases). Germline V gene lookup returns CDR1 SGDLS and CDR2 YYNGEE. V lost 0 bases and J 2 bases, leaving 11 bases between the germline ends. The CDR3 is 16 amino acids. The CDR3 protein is CASSVAPGQNTGELFF. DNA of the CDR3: TGTGCCAGCAGCGTAGCTCCGGGACAAAACACCGGGGAGCTGTTTTTT.

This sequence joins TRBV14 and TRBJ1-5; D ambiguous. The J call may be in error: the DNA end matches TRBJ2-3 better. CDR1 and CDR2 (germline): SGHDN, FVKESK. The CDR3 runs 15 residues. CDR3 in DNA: TGTGCCAGCAGACAAAATGAAGATAGCAATCAGCCCCAGTATTTT. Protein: CASRQNEDSNQPQYF.

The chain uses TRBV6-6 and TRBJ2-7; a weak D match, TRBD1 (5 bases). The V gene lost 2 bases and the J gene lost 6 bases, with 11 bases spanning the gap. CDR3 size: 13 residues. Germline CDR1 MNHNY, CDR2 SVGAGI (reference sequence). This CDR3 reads CASSYPQGTEQYF. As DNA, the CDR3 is TGTGCCAGCAGTTACCCGCAGGGTACCGAGCAGTACTTC.

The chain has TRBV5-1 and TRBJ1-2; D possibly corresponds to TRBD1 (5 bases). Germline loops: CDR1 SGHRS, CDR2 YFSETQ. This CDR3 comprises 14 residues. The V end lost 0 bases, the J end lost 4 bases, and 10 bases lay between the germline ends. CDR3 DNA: TGCGCCAGCAGCTTGGACGGGGGTGGCTATGGCTACACCTTC. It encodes CASSLDGGGYGYTF.

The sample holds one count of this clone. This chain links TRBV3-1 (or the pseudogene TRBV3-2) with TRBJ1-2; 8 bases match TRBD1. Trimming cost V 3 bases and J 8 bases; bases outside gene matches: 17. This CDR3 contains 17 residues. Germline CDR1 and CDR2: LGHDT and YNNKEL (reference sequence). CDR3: CASSHLGQGIGARGYTF. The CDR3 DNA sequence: TGTGCCAGCAGCCACCTAGGACAGGGTATTGGGGCTAGAGGCTACACCTTC.

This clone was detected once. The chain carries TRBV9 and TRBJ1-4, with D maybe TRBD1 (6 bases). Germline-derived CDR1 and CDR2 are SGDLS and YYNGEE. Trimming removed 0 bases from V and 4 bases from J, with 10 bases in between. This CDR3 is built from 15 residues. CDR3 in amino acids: CASSVGSGDNEKLFF. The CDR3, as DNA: TGTGCCAGCAGCGTAGGGTCAGGGGATAATGAAAAACTGTTTTTT.

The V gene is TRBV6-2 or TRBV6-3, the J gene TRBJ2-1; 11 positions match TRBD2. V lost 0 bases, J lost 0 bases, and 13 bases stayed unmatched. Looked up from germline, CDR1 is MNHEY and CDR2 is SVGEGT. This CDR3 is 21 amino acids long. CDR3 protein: CASSYSQASGGTTSSYNEQFF. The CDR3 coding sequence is TGTGCCAGCAGTTACTCGCAGGCTAGCGGGGGGACTACGAGCTCCTACAATGAGCAGTTCTTC.

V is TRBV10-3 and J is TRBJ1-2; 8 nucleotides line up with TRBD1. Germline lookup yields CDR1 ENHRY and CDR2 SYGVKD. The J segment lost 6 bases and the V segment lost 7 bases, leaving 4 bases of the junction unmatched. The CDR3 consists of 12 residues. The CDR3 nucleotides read TGTGCCATCACCGAGGACAGGGATGGCTACACCTTC. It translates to CAITEDRDGYTF.

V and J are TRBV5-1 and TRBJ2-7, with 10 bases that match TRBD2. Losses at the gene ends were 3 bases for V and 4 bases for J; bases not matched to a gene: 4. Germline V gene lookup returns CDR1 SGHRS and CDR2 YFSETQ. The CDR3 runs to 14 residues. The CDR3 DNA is TGCGCCAGCAGCTGGACTAGCGGACTGTACGAGCAGTACTTC. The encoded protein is CASSWTSGLYEQYF.

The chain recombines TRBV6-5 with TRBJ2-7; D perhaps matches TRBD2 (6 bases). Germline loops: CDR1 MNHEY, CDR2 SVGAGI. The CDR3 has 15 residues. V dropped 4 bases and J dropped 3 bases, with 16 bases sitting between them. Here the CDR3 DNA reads TGTGCCAGCAGTTTGGAGGGTCTTCCGATCTACGAGCAGTACTTC. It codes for CASSLEGLPIYEQYF.

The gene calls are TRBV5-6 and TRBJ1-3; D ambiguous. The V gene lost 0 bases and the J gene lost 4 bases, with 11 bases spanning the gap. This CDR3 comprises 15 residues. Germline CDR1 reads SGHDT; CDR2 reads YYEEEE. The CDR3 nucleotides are TGTGCCAGCAGCTTGGCTGACTCCCGCGGAAACACCATATATTTT. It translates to CASSLADSRGNTIYF. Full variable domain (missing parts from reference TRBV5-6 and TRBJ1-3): DAGVTQSPTHLIKTRGQQVTLRCSPKSGHDTVSWYQQALGQGPQFIFQYYEEEERQRGNFPDRFSGHQFPNYSSELNVNALLLGDSALYLCASSLADSRGNTIYFGEGSWLTVV.

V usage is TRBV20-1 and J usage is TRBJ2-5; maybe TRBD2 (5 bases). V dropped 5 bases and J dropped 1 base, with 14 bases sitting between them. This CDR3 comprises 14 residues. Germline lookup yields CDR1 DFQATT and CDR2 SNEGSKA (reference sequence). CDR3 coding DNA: TGCAGTGCTGGTGGGGAGATCTCCCAAGAGACCCAGTACTTC. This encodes CSAGGEISQETQYF.